The 24 T cell receptor beta chains reported below all come from one sample, sequenced in a study of T cell responses to AZD1222 COVID-19 vaccine. The data were produced by immunoSEQ multiplex PCR, yet TCRdb's version contains in-frame clones alone and is incomplete. The profile covers some 150,000 clones, with more than 80% appearing a single time and about 3% taken by the ten largest. The sample was peripheral blood, taken on day 0 of AZD1222 vaccination. These receptors all stem from an adult in good health.

The genes are TRBV6-6 and TRBJ1-5; D is uncertain. Germline CDR1 reads MNHNY; CDR2 reads SVGAGI (reference sequence). Trimming left V 2 bases short and J 2 bases short, with 4 bases between. This CDR3 has 13 residues. Written as DNA, the CDR3 is TGTGCCAGCAGTTACGGGGGCAATCAGCCCCAGCATTTT. Its translation is CASSYGGNQPQHF.

This clone was seen more than once but under ten times. V is TRBV6-5 and J is TRBJ2-7; D is unresolved. CDR1 is MNHEY, CDR2 SVGAGI, per germline. The CDR3 loop spans 15 amino acids. The ends were cut back, 2 bases at V and 5 bases at J, with 16 bases in the middle. As DNA, the CDR3 is TGTGCCAGCAGTTACCGGCCGAGTAGGGCCAACGAGCAGTACTTC. It is translated as CASSYRPSRANEQYF.

J is TRBJ2-6 and V is TRBV11-2; 10 nucleotides agree with TRBD2. The trim removed 5 bases at V and 0 bases at J, leaving 7 bases unmatched. The germline V gene encodes CDR1 SGHAT and CDR2 FQNNGV. The CDR3 is made up of 18 amino acids. The CDR3 DNA reads TGTGCCAGCAGCCCGGTTCTAGCGGGGGCCTCTGGGGCCAACGTCCTGACTTTC. Its protein product is CASSPVLAGASGANVLTF.

The CDR3 spells CASSFPSGSSYNEQFF. CDR3 sequence (DNA): TGTGCCAGCAGCTTCCCTAGCGGAAGCTCCTACAATGAGCAGTTCTTC. The chain couples TRBV5-6 to TRBJ2-1, with 7 bases aligning to TRBD2. The J segment lost 0 bases and the V segment lost 2 bases, leaving 5 bases of the junction unmatched. Germline V CDR1 and CDR2: SGHDT, YYEEEE. This CDR3 comprises 16 residues.

The chain employs TRBV7-9 and TRBJ1-1; D ambiguous. CDR3 size: 14 residues. Germline V lookup: CDR1 SEHNR, CDR2 FQNEAQ (reference sequence). Trimming shortened V by 1 base and J by 3 bases, and 9 bases separated the two germline ends. CDR3 sequence (DNA): TGTGCCAGCAGCTTAGAAGGCCAGTACACTGAAGCTTTCTTT. It codes for CASSLEGQYTEAFF.

This chain uses TRBV19 with TRBJ2-2; tentatively, D is TRBD1 (5 bases). Germline CDR1 reads LNHDA; CDR2 reads SQIVND (reference sequence). Trimming cost V 4 bases and J 4 bases, with 16 bases left between them. The CDR3 loop spans 16 amino acids. The CDR3 nucleotides are TGTGCCAGTAGTACCCGACAGCCCGCTCTCACCGGGGAGCTGTTTTTT. Protein: CASSTRQPALTGELFF.

V is TRBV20-1 and J is TRBJ2-7; no reliable D call. V lost 6 bases and J lost 5, with 8 bases in between. In germline, CDR1 is DFQATT, CDR2 SNEGSKA (reference sequence). There are 10 residues in the CDR3. The chain's CDR3 is CSAHSDEQYF. The DNA of the CDR3 is TGCAGTGCCCACAGCGACGAGCAGTACTTC.

This clone was detected once. The V gene is TRBV27, the J gene TRBJ1-1; D gene unclear. CDR1 and CDR2 from the germline V gene are MNHEY and SMNVEV (reference sequence). The CDR3 spans 15 residues. V was pared by 7 bases and J by 2 bases, with 17 bases between. CDR3 sequence reads: CASTASLQGNTEAFF. The CDR3 DNA reads TGTGCCAGCACTGCCAGCCTACAAGGAAACACTGAAGCTTTCTTT.

The chain recombines TRBV4-1 with TRBJ2-7; a weak D match, TRBD2 (6 bases). Looked up from germline, CDR1 is MGHRA and CDR2 is YSYEKL. The CDR3 extends over 15 amino acids. Trimming removed 0 bases from V and 4 bases from J, with 13 bases in between. CDR3 loop: CASSQEPGVWYEQYF. CDR3 coding DNA: TGCGCCAGCAGCCAAGAGCCGGGAGTGTGGTACGAGCAGTACTTC.

The gene calls are TRBV7-2 and TRBJ1-1; a possible D gene is TRBD1 (5 bases). The germline V gene encodes CDR1 SGHTA and CDR2 FQGNSA. The CDR3 length is 15 residues. The germline V and J ends were trimmed by 6 bases and 2 bases, with 16 bases remaining between them. CDR3 amino acids: CASSSVGGANTEAFF. CDR3 sequence (DNA): TGTGCCAGCAGTTCCGTTGGGGGAGCCAACACTGAAGCTTTCTTT.

This chain connects TRBV5-4 to TRBJ2-6; D is unclear. V lost 3 bases, J lost 2 bases, and 3 bases lay in between. The CDR3 spans 13 residues. Germline loops: CDR1 SGHNT, CDR2 YYREEE (reference sequence). The CDR3 DNA follows: TGTGCCAGCAGCTCCGCTGGGGCCAACGTCCTGACTTTC. Its protein is CASSSAGANVLTF.

A single count supports this clone. The chain couples TRBV7-9 to TRBJ1-4; 8 bases line up with TRBD1. Germline V gene sequence: CDR1 SEHNR, CDR2 FQNEAQ (reference sequence). J was trimmed by 7 bases and V by 5 bases; bases with no gene match: 9. This CDR3 spans 15 amino acids. Written as DNA, the CDR3 is TGTGCCAGCAGCCTATCGACAGGGGCGAGTGAAAAACTGTTTTTT. Residues: CASSLSTGASEKLFF.

The chain couples TRBV19 to TRBJ2-7; 7 bases are shared with TRBD1. Germline-derived CDR1 and CDR2 are LNHDA and SQIVND (reference sequence). The CDR3 spans 14 residues. Germline trimming cut 5 bases from V and 3 bases from J; bases unmatched to any gene: 7. CDR3 residues: CASSLPGQLYEQYF. Here the CDR3 DNA reads TGTGCCAGTAGTCTACCGGGACAGCTCTACGAGCAGTACTTC.

J is TRBJ2-1 and V is TRBV5-8, with 7 bases aligning to TRBD2. Germline CDR1 and CDR2: SGHTS and YDEGEE. The CDR3 covers 14 residues. With V trimmed by 4 bases and J by 3 bases, 4 bases remained unmatched. CDR3 DNA sequence: TGTGCCAGCAGCCCAGGACTAGTCTACAATGAGCAGTTCTTC. This translates into CASSPGLVYNEQFF.

The rearrangement joins TRBV28 to TRBJ2-1, with 10 positions matching TRBD2. The ends lost 6 bases at V and 4 bases at J; junction bases unmatched: 6. The CDR3 sequence is 15 residues long. The germline V gene has CDR1 MDHEN and CDR2 SYDVKM. CDR3 sequence reads: CASRPSGSKYNEQFF. The DNA for the CDR3 is TGTGCCAGCAGACCTAGCGGGAGCAAGTACAATGAGCAGTTCTTC.

V usage is TRBV19 and J usage is TRBJ2-3; TRBD2 agrees at 7 bases. The CDR3 is 14 amino acids. CDR1 and CDR2 from the germline V gene are LNHDA and SQIVND (reference sequence). J was trimmed by 3 bases and V by 7 bases; bases with no gene match: 7. The CDR3 here is CASKDGRRTDTQYF. The CDR3 DNA sequence: TGTGCCAGTAAAGACGGGAGGAGGACAGATACGCAGTATTTT.

V and J are TRBV19 and TRBJ1-4, with TRBD1 as a possible D gene (5 bases). Germline CDR1 and CDR2: LNHDA and SQIVND (reference sequence). V gave up 5 bases and J gave up 8 bases, with 18 bases separating them. The CDR3 runs to 15 residues. CDR3 sequence: CASSPSGGGSEKLFF. For the CDR3, the DNA is TGTGCCAGTAGTCCCTCCGGTGGGGGGTCCGAAAAACTGTTTTTT.

Here the CDR3 DNA reads TGTGCCAGCAGTTTAATCTCTGGGGCCAACGTCCTGACTTTC. Protein sequence: CASSLISGANVLTF. The chain combines TRBV27 with TRBJ2-6, with D uncertain. V was cut by 2 bases and J by 0 bases, with 2 bases left in between. The CDR3 is made up of 14 amino acids. Germline loops: CDR1 MNHEY, CDR2 SMNVEV (reference sequence).

The V and J genes are TRBV6-1 and TRBJ1-1; a weak D match, TRBD1 (6 bases). CDR3 length: 14 residues. Germline-derived CDR1 and CDR2 are MNHNS and SASEGT. V lost 2 bases to trimming and J lost 6 bases, with 13 bases between them. The CDR3 loop reads CASSENQGLSEAFF. The CDR3 DNA follows: TGTGCCAGCAGTGAAAACCAGGGGCTTTCTGAAGCTTTCTTT.

The chain links TRBV7-2 to TRBJ2-1; 10 bases align to TRBD1. V shed 5 bases, J shed 6 bases, and the junction held 7 bases outside the gene matches. CDR1 and CDR2 (germline): SGHTA, FQGNSA. The CDR3 length is 15 residues. The CDR3 region has the DNA TGTGCCAGCAGCGTCCGGGACAGGGGTGGCAATGAGCAGTTCTTC. Its protein is CASSVRDRGGNEQFF.

V gene TRBV19 combines with J gene TRBJ2-5; TRBD1 matches at 9 bases. The CDR3 consists of 15 residues. V was clipped by 3 bases and J by 5 bases; unmatched bases: 7. CDR1 is LNHDA and CDR2 is SQIVND in the germline V gene (reference sequence). This CDR3 reads CASSMITGGWETQYF. CDR3 nucleotides: TGTGCCAGTAGTATGATAACAGGGGGCTGGGAGACCCAGTACTTC.

A single count supports this clone. V usage is TRBV2 and J usage is TRBJ1-4; D gene unclear. The CDR3 is made up of 15 amino acids. Looked up from germline, CDR1 is SNHLY and CDR2 is FYNNEI. Trimming removed 6 bases at V and 0 bases at J, with 11 bases between. Here the CDR3 reads CASRQTEATNEKLFF. CDR3 DNA sequence: TGTGCCAGCAGACAGACCGAAGCAACTAATGAAAAACTGTTTTTT.

The chain carries TRBV7-8 and TRBJ1-3; 7 nucleotides agree with TRBD1. CDR1 and CDR2 (germline): SGHVS, FQNEAQ. The CDR3 runs to 14 residues. With V trimmed by 5 bases and J by 2 bases, 3 bases remained unmatched. The CDR3 DNA is TGTGCCAGCAGCCCCGGGACAGCTGGAAACACCATATATTTT. Translation: CASSPGTAGNTIYF.

The chain uses TRBV15 and TRBJ1-1; 7 bases agree with TRBD1. The germline V gene has CDR1 LNHNV and CDR2 YYDKDF (reference sequence). V was pared by 5 bases and J by 4 bases, with 10 bases of the junction left unmatched. This CDR3 comprises 15 residues. CDR3 loop: CATSPRGGRVTEAFF. CDR3 DNA sequence: TGTGCCACCAGCCCCCGAGGGGGCAGGGTCACTGAAGCTTTCTTT.